This T cell receptor (beta chain) was captured by sequencing in a study of shared clonotypes between healthy human individuals. At the level of the study: Each donor's CD8 memory used one plate, CD8 naive two, each CD4 subset three. General study points: Tissue TCR repertoires likely differ from these blood-only repertoires. Sorted-subset samples were not fully sequenced, rarefaction indicated.

The CDR3 covers 12 residues. CDR1 is SEHNR and CDR2 is FQNEAQ in the germline V gene (reference sequence). Trimming left V 5 bases short and J 3 bases short, with 7 bases between. Clones were sequenced by immunoSEQ multiplex PCR, and TCRdb holds only the in-frame ones, with some missing. This table has 1.5 million to 2.5 million clones, 85% to 95% appearing once. Points on this clone: Its target is unknown.

Naivety among CD8 cells was defined by CD45RO negativity and positive CCR7 selection, thereby excluding terminally differentiated effector memory CD45RA+ cells. Healthy and HIV-negative, the adult donors had no recent acute infections or vaccinations. The chain uses TRBV7-9 and TRBJ2-5; the D is unclear. The TCR sequence derives from a man aged 18 to 29 in good health. Sequencing was carried out using naive CD8+ T cells sorted from blood. In DNA, the CDR3 is TGTGCCAGCAGCCGAATGGAAGAGACCCAGTACTTC. Translated, it gives CASSRMEETQYF.